The 2 T cell receptor beta chains below all came from one sample that was sequenced in a study of shared clonotypes between healthy human individuals. Some clones are missing from TCRdb's copy, which holds only in-frame ones; the method was immunoSEQ multiplex PCR. The sample comprises over 2,000,000 clones, 93% of which are singletons, and less than 2% rests with the top ten. Naive CD8 cells lacked CD45RO, underwent positive selection for CCR7 and left out terminally differentiated effector memory CD45RA+ cells. The sample taken for sequencing was naive CD8+ T cells from PBMCs. The receptors were gathered from a man younger than 35 in good health. Some clones in this sample may be carry-over from other donors' samples.

The gene calls are TRBV7-9 and TRBJ1-1, with unresolved D. This CDR3 spans 16 amino acids. Germline V gene data show CDR1 as SEHNR and CDR2 as FQNEAQ (reference sequence). Trimming removed 3 bases at V and 0 bases at J, with 14 bases between. The CDR3 bases are TGTGCCAGCAGCTTTTATCGGGGTGCAGTGAACACTGAAGCTTTCTTT. Its translation: CASSFYRGAVNTEAFF.

V usage is TRBV7-2 and J usage is TRBJ2-3; 7 bases align to TRBD1. The CDR3 has 18 residues. CDR1 and CDR2 from the germline V gene are SGHTA and FQGNSA. J was trimmed by 7 bases and V by 4 bases; bases with no gene match: 20. The CDR3 nucleotides are TGTGCCAGCAGCTCCCTCCCATACGGACAGGTGTGGGGGAATACGCAGTATTTT. This gives the protein CASSSLPYGQVWGNTQYF.